This T cell receptor (beta chain) was observed in a study of T cell changes during pregnancy in multiple sclerosis. Method: immunoSEQ multiplex PCR; TCRdb's copy keeps in-frame clones and lacks some. The repertoire consists of tens of thousands of clones, with 80% to 95% occurring once and the leading ten covering about 2%. The CDR3 is 13 residues long. Germline V gene lookup returns CDR1 MNHEY and CDR2 SMNVEV (reference sequence). With 2 bases removed from V and 7 bases from J, the gap between germline ends came to 11 bases. This rearrangement joins TRBV27 to TRBJ1-1; D is uncertain. The material was peripheral blood, obtained after pregnancy. This TCR derives from a female donor with multiple sclerosis, enrolled in a pregnancy study. As DNA, the CDR3 is TGTGCCAGCAGTTTAAACAGTGTACATGAAGCTTTCTTT. Its translation: CASSLNSVHEAFF.